This TCR beta chain was identified during a study of blood T cell repertoires in COVID-19. Across the whole study: Acute-phase and convalescent COVID-19 samples originated in the United States, Italy and Spain. The analysed material was cDNA or gDNA that came from T cells, B-cell-depleted T cells, or PBMCs.

Participants reported their clinical history, and cohort assignment relied on those reports. The CDR3 has 15 amino acids. The V segment lost 3 bases and the J segment 2 bases; nucleotides outside the gene matches: 7. The germline CDR1 and CDR2 sequences are LGHNA and YSLEER. The authors' processing: How many nucleated cells were present was estimated from reference gene primer amplification. Only in-frame clones appear in the TCRdb table, and some are missing; sequencing was by immunoSEQ multiplex PCR. Clonal size and the V and J genes are those of that table, whereas D and trimming came from the DNA. The table lists 250,000 to 300,000 clones, about 90% of them singletons, with 0.95% to 1.5% in the top ten.

The specimen was PBMCs or T cells enriched from blood (not recorded which). This chain links TRBV4-3 with TRBJ2-7; TRBD1 matches at 7 bases. The source is a human donor in a cohort exposed to, infected with or recovered from COVID-19 (not recorded which). The donor label of this sample is uncertain. The CDR3 DNA is TGCGCCAGCAGCCAGGACGACAGGGCGACCTACGAGCAGTACTTC. Encoded protein: CASSQDDRATYEQYF.